The 25 T cell receptor beta chains below all came from one sample that was sequenced in a study of T cell repertoires in cytomegalovirus infection. TCRdb used MiXCR to reprocess the reads, holding one entry per CDR3 protein. The sample records 150,000 to 200,000 distinct CDR3 sequences, approximately 15% being singletons. Source material: PBMCs. Source of these receptors: a human donor in good health (CMV status not recorded). Some clones in this sample may be carry-over from other donors' samples.

V usage is TRBV12-3 or TRBV12-4 and J usage is TRBJ2-7; a possible D gene is TRBD2 (6 bases). Trimming took 5 bases from V and 3 from J, leaving 14 bases between them. The CDR3 extends over 14 amino acids. CDR3 DNA sequence: TGTGCCAGCAGTCCTCAGGGACTGAGCTACGAGCAGTACTTC. Its translation: CASSPQGLSYEQYF.

The chain recombines TRBV4-2 with TRBJ1-4; D call uncertain. The CDR3 is made up of 13 amino acids. Germline V lookup: CDR1 LGHNA, CDR2 YNFKEQ. V was pared by 3 bases and J by 8 bases, with 10 bases between. The CDR3 sequence: CASSQEIREKLFF. CDR3 DNA sequence: TGTGCCAGCAGCCAGGAGATACGGGAAAAACTGTTTTTT.

Many counts were recorded for this clonotype. The CDR3 DNA is TGTGCCAGCAGCTTAACGATGGCCGGGGAGCTGTTTTTT. This encodes CASSLTMAGELFF. The chain carries TRBV7-3 and TRBJ2-2; D is unclear. The V gene lost 0 bases and the J gene lost 6 bases, with 5 bases spanning the gap. The CDR3 contains 13 residues. Germline CDR1 reads SGHTA; CDR2 reads FQGTGA.

In this sample, this clonotype turned up many times. The chain combines TRBV7-2 with TRBJ2-5, with 9 bases lining up with TRBD1. From germline, CDR1 is SGHTA and CDR2 FQGNSA. After removal of 3 bases from V and 5 bases from J, the junction contained 7 bases not matched to a gene. The CDR3 has 15 residues. The CDR3: CASSFNTGGRETQYF. In DNA, the CDR3 is TGTGCCAGCAGCTTCAATACAGGGGGCCGGGAGACCCAGTACTTC.

This clonotype was detected many times. The chain joins TRBV7-2 to TRBJ1-2; D ambiguous. V lost 2 bases and J 0 bases, leaving 10 bases between the germline ends. This CDR3 has 15 residues. CDR1 is SGHTA and CDR2 is FQGNSA in the germline V gene. The CDR3 nucleotides read TGTGCCAGCAGCTTATTTTCAGAACCTAACTATGGCTACACCTTC. It specifies CASSLFSEPNYGYTF. The whole variable domain, remainder taken from reference TRBV7-2 and TRBJ1-2, is GAGVSQSPSNKVTEKGKDVELRCDPISGHTALYWYRQSLGQGLEFLIYFQGNSAPDKSGLPSDRFSAERTGGSVSTLTIQRTQQEDSAVYLCASSLFSEPNYGYTFGSGTRLTVV.

This clonotype appeared a few times. V is TRBV29-1 and J is TRBJ2-7; 7 bases are a match to TRBD2. The germline gives CDR1 SQVTM, CDR2 ANQGSEA. This CDR3 is built from 12 residues. Trimming took 2 bases from V and 4 from J; bases not matched to a gene: 2. The CDR3 sequence: CSVELAAYEQYF. The CDR3, as DNA: TGCAGCGTTGAACTAGCGGCATACGAGCAGTACTTC.

The chain couples TRBV7-9 to TRBJ1-3; D gene uncertain. With 1 base removed from V and 1 base from J, the gap between germline ends came to 14 bases. This CDR3 has 17 amino acids. From germline, CDR1 is SEHNR and CDR2 FQNEAQ (reference sequence). CDR3 residues: CASSLEGRPLSGNTIYF. Here the CDR3 DNA reads TGTGCCAGCAGCTTAGAGGGAAGGCCATTATCTGGAAACACCATATATTTT.

In its sample, this clonotype was seen many times. The V gene is TRBV5-5, the J gene TRBJ2-1; 9 bases are shared with TRBD2. After removal of 4 bases from V and 6 bases from J, the junction contained 5 bases not matched to a gene. The CDR3 covers 14 residues. Germline V CDR1 and CDR2: SGHKS, YYEKEE (reference sequence). DNA of the CDR3: TGTGCCAGCAGCATCAAGCGGGGGGTCAATGAGCAGTTCTTC. Translation: CASSIKRGVNEQFF.

The gene calls are TRBV7-2 and TRBJ1-4; D remains unclear. The CDR3 has 14 amino acids. V dropped 5 bases and J dropped 7 bases, with 14 bases sitting between them. The germline CDR1 and CDR2 sequences are SGHTA and FQGNSA. The CDR3 protein is CASSPSWDGEKLFF. The CDR3 bases are TGTGCCAGCAGCCCCTCCTGGGATGGTGAAAAACTGTTTTTT.

This clonotype came up once. This may stem from a read error, because a much larger clone lies one nucleotide away. The rearrangement joins TRBV6-6 to TRBJ1-6, with D unresolved. Germline V gene lookup returns CDR1 MNHNY and CDR2 SVGAGI (reference sequence). Deletions cut 5 bases from V and 8 bases from J, with 13 bases between. CDR3 length: 14 amino acids. Here the CDR3 DNA reads TGTGCCAGCAGTAACGCCATTTGGGATTCACCCCTCCACTTT. This translates into CASSNAIWDSPLHF.

There are many counts of this clonotype. V gene TRBV7-2 combines with J gene TRBJ2-3; D remains unclear. V was cut by 4 bases and J by 5 bases, with 13 bases left in between. The CDR3 extends over 14 amino acids. Germline CDR1 and CDR2: SGHTA and FQGNSA. The CDR3 DNA reads as TGTGCCAGCAGCTCCGGACGATCGGGAGATACGCAGTATTTT. Protein product: CASSSGRSGDTQYF.

This clonotype occurred many times. The chain recombines TRBV7-2 with TRBJ2-3, with 13 nucleotides matching TRBD2. The CDR3 loop spans 16 amino acids. The V gene's germline CDR1 is SGHTA and CDR2 FQGNSA. V lost 3 bases to trimming and J lost 5 bases; unmatched junction nucleotides: 5. The CDR3 sequence is CASSFAGTSGVDTQYF. The CDR3 DNA reads as TGTGCCAGCAGCTTCGCCGGGACTAGCGGGGTAGATACGCAGTATTTT.

The chain is built from TRBV30 and TRBJ2-7, with no clear D. The CDR3 has 12 residues. From germline, CDR1 is GTSNPN and CDR2 SVGIG (reference sequence). The germline V and J ends were trimmed by 2 bases and 6 bases, with 11 bases remaining between them. In nucleotides, the CDR3 is TGTGCCTGGAGTTCCCGGGTCGGCGAGCAGTACTTC. Translating gives CAWSSRVGEQYF.

This clonotype was recorded at least ten times. The chain uses TRBV19 and TRBJ1-6, with TRBD1 identical over 7 bases. CDR1 and CDR2 from the germline V gene are LNHDA and SQIVND (reference sequence). The CDR3 is 14 amino acids. V dropped 9 bases and J dropped 7; count of bases not matched to a gene: 9. Here the CDR3 reads CASSPGQLNSPLHF. DNA of the CDR3: TGTGCCAGCAGTCCGGGACAGTTAAATTCACCCCTCCACTTT.

This clonotype was recorded at least ten times. The chain joins TRBV14 to TRBJ2-1, with D perhaps matching TRBD1 (5 bases). Trimming cost V 5 bases and J 5 bases, with 13 bases left between them. The CDR3 spans 14 residues. Per germline, CDR1 SGHDN and CDR2 FVKESK. The CDR3 spells CASSGAESHNEQFF. The CDR3 nucleotides are TGTGCCAGCAGCGGGGCAGAGAGCCACAATGAGCAGTTCTTC.

This clonotype has ten or more counts. The CDR3 bases are TGTGCCAGCAGCTCAACGGGAACAGATACGCAGTATTTT. Amino acid sequence: CASSSTGTDTQYF. The chain is built from TRBV28 and TRBJ2-3; a weak D match, TRBD2 (5 bases). The germline gives CDR1 MDHEN, CDR2 SYDVKM. The V gene lost 6 bases and the J gene lost 3 bases, with 10 bases spanning the gap. The CDR3 spans 13 residues.

This clonotype has a count of ten or more. The chain combines TRBV7-2 with TRBJ2-5, with D tentatively TRBD2 (6 bases). There are 12 residues in the CDR3. V lost 5 bases, J lost 7 bases, and 11 bases lay in between. CDR1 is SGHTA and CDR2 is FQGNSA in the germline V gene. The CDR3 DNA sequence: TGTGCCAGCAGCACACCAGCGGGGACCCAGTACTTC. It yields the protein CASSTPAGTQYF.

The chain carries TRBV14 and TRBJ2-1; 7 positions agree with TRBD1. CDR3 size: 16 residues. V trimming: 0 bases; J trimming: 2 bases; junction bases outside the gene matches: 4. Germline CDR1 and CDR2: SGHDN and FVKESK. CDR3 loop: CASSQDYRGTYNEQFF. The DNA of the CDR3 is TGTGCCAGCAGCCAAGATTACAGGGGAACCTACAATGAGCAGTTCTTC.

This clonotype was picked up many times. The chain combines TRBV7-9 with TRBJ2-1; D not resolved. The CDR3 runs to 12 residues. V lost 4 bases to trimming and J lost 10 bases, with 11 bases between them. Germline CDR1 and CDR2: SEHNR and FQNEAQ (reference sequence). The CDR3 sequence: CASSSDTQEQFF. CDR3 DNA sequence: TGTGCCAGCAGCTCAGACACTCAGGAGCAGTTCTTC. The variable domain in full, completed from reference TRBV7-9 and TRBJ2-1, reads DTGVSQNPRHKITKRGQNVTFRCDPISEHNRLYWYRQTLGQGPEFLTYFQNEAQLEKSRLLSDRFSAERPKGSFSTLEIQRTEQGDSAMYLCASSSDTQEQFFGPGTRLTVL.

This clonotype was observed many times. V gene TRBV7-9 combines with J gene TRBJ2-3; D not resolved. Germline V lookup: CDR1 SEHNR, CDR2 FQNEAQ (reference sequence). The CDR3 covers 14 residues. V was clipped by 2 bases and J by 4 bases, with 10 bases between them. CDR3 in amino acids: CASSLYGPADTQYF. The DNA of the CDR3 is TGTGCCAGCAGCTTATACGGACCCGCAGATACGCAGTATTTT.

This sequence joins TRBV29-1 and TRBJ1-1; possible D gene TRBD1, 5 bases. The CDR3 consists of 13 residues. Germline V gene data show CDR1 as SQVTM and CDR2 as ANQGSEA. Trimming removed 3 bases at V and 0 bases at J, with 8 bases between. CDR3 amino acids: CSVDDSMNTEAFF. As DNA, the CDR3 is TGCAGCGTTGACGACAGCATGAACACTGAAGCTTTCTTT.

V usage is TRBV10-2 and J usage is TRBJ1-5, with D uncertain. This CDR3 has 14 amino acids. Germline CDR1 WSHSY, CDR2 SAAADI. Trimming cost V 2 bases and J 2 bases, with 7 bases left between them. CDR3 sequence reads: CASSEIGGNQPQHF. CDR3 nucleotides: TGCGCCAGCAGTGAGATCGGGGGCAATCAGCCCCAGCATTTT.

The rearrangement joins TRBV19 to TRBJ2-7, with D possibly TRBD2 on 5 matching bases. The CDR3 sequence is 17 residues long. CDR1 and CDR2 from the germline V gene are LNHDA and SQIVND (reference sequence). Trimming removed 7 bases from V and 3 bases from J, with 25 bases in between. In DNA form, the CDR3 reads TGTGCCAGTACCCAGAATGGAGGACCGCTTAAGGGCTACGAGCAGTACTTC. Translating it yields CASTQNGGPLKGYEQYF.

This clonotype was found a few times. V gene TRBV29-1 combines with J gene TRBJ2-5; unclear D gene. The CDR3 has 13 residues. V was pared by 2 bases and J by 5 bases, with 12 bases between. Germline loops: CDR1 SQVTM, CDR2 ANQGSEA. The CDR3 nucleotides read TGCAGCGTTGAACCCCTGGGGTACGAGACCCAGTACTTC. Translating it yields CSVEPLGYETQYF.

The chain recombines TRBV27 with TRBJ1-5; the match to TRBD1 covers 8 bases. Germline CDR1 is MNHEY and CDR2 is SMNVEV (reference sequence). CDR3 length equals 16 residues. The V gene end was trimmed by 5 bases and the J gene end by 4 bases; junction bases not matched to a gene: 10. CDR3 region: CASSPDLDRVNQPQHF. The CDR3 DNA is TGTGCCAGCAGTCCAGATTTGGACAGGGTTAATCAGCCCCAGCATTTT.